This TCR beta chain is from a study of blood T cell repertoires in COVID-19. Study-wide context: Samples taken during acute and convalescent COVID-19 were collected in the United States, Italy and Spain. The analysed material was cDNA or gDNA that came from T cells, B-cell-depleted T cells, or PBMCs.

The authors' processing: Estimation of nucleated cell counts relied on the amplification of reference gene primers. Libraries were prepared by immunoSEQ multiplex PCR; TCRdb keeps only in-frame clonotypes and omits some of them. The DNA gave D and trimming, while V, J and clone size come from that table. The table shows roughly 64,000 clones, with approximately 90% occurring only once. The sample taken for sequencing was peripheral blood. This receptor was obtained from a man in his forties or fifties with active COVID-19.

Here the CDR3 DNA reads TGTGCCAGCAGTGAACAACAGGTCAATCAGCCCCAGCATTTT. Translation: CASSEQQVNQPQHF. The rearrangement uses TRBV6-1 and TRBJ1-5; a possible D gene is TRBD1 (5 bases). Germline lookup yields CDR1 MNHNS and CDR2 SASEGT. The CDR3 totals 14 residues. V lost 2 bases to trimming and J lost 3 bases, with 8 bases between them.